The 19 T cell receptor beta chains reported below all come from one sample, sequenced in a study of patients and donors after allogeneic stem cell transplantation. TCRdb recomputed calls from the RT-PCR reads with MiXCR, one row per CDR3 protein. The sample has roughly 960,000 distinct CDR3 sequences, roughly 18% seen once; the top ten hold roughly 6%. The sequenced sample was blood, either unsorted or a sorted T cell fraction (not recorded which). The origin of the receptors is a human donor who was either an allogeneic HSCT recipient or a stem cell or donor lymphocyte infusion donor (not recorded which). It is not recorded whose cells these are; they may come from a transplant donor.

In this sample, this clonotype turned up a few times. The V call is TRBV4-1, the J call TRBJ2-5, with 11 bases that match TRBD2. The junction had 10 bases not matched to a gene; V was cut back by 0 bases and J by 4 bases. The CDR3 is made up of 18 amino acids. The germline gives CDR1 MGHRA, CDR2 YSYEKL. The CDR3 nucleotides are TGCGCCAGCAGCCAAGATGGCCTAGCGGGAGGCTTTGGAGAGACCCAGTACTTC. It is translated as CASSQDGLAGGFGETQYF.

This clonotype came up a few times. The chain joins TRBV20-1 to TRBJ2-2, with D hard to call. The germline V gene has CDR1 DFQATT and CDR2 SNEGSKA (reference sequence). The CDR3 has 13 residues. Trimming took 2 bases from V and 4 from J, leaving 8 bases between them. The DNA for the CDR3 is TGCAGTGCTAGACTCCCGTTCACCGGGGAGCTGTTTTTT. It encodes CSARLPFTGELFF.

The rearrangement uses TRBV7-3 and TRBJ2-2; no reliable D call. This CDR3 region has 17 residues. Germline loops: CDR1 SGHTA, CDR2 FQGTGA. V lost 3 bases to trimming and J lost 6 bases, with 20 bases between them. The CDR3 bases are TGTGCCAGCAGCTTGAGTTCGCCCGGTAGAAAAGCCGGGGAGCTGTTTTTT. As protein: CASSLSSPGRKAGELFF.

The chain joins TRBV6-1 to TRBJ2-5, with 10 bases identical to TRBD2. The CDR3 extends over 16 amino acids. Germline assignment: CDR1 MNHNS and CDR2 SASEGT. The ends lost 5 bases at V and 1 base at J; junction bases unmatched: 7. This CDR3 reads CASSISSGRTQETQYF. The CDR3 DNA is TGTGCCAGCAGTATTTCTAGCGGGAGAACCCAAGAGACCCAGTACTTC.

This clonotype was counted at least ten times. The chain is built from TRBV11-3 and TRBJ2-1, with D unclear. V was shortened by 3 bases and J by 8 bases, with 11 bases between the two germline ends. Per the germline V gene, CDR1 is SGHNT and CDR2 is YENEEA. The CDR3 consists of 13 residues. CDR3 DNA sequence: TGTGCCAGCAGCTTGGGAACTACCGATGAGCAGTTCTTC. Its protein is CASSLGTTDEQFF.

CDR3 sequence (DNA): TGCGCCAGCAGCCAAGTCGGGAGTGCAACTAATGAAAAACTGTTTTTT. It codes for CASSQVGSATNEKLFF. The rearrangement uses TRBV4-3 and TRBJ1-4; the D is unclear. V was trimmed by 1 base and J by 0 bases, leaving 9 bases between them. Germline CDR1 is LGHNA and CDR2 is YSLEER. The CDR3 extends over 16 amino acids.

The CDR3 here is CASSLDSASGGRETQYF. The CDR3 region has the DNA TGTGCCAGCAGCTTAGATAGCGCTAGCGGGGGGAGAGAGACCCAGTACTTC. V and J are TRBV7-2 and TRBJ2-5, with 11 nucleotides matching TRBD2. With V trimmed by 1 base and J by 4 bases, 8 bases remained unmatched. The germline V gene has CDR1 SGHTA and CDR2 FQGNSA. The length of the CDR3 is 17 residues.

The CDR3 reads CASSLGEGWDRDTQYF. DNA for the CDR3: TGTGCCAGCAGCCTAGGGGAGGGGTGGGACAGAGATACGCAGTATTTT. The chain uses TRBV7-2 and TRBJ2-3; TRBD1 or TRBD2 may be the D gene (7 bases each). Germline V gene data show CDR1 as SGHTA and CDR2 as FQGNSA. This CDR3 spans 16 amino acids. Trimming took 5 bases from V and 5 from J, leaving 20 bases between them. The whole variable domain, filled in from reference TRBV7-2 and TRBJ2-3, reads GAGVSQSPSNKVTEKGKDVELRCDPISGHTALYWYRQSLGQGLEFLIYFQGNSAPDKSGLPSDRFSAERTGGSVSTLTIQRTQQEDSAVYLCASSLGEGWDRDTQYFGPGTRLTVL.

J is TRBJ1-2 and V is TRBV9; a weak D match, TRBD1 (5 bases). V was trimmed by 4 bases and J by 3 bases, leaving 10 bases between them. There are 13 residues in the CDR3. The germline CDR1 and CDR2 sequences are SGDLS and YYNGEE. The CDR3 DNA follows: TGTGCCAGCAGCTCCGGGGCTGACTATGGCTACACCTTC. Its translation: CASSSGADYGYTF.

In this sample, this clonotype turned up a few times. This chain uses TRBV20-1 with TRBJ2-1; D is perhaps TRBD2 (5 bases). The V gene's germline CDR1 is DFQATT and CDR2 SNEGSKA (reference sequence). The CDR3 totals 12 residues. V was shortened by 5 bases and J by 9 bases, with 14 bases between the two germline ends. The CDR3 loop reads CSAPGPRGEQFF. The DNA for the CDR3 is TGCAGTGCTCCCGGACCTCGGGGTGAGCAGTTCTTC.

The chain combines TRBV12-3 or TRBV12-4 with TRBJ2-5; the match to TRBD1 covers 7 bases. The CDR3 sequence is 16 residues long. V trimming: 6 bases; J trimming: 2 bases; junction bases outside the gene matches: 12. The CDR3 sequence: CASSQWTGGRQETQYF. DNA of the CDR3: TGTGCCAGCAGCCAATGGACAGGCGGACGTCAAGAGACCCAGTACTTC.

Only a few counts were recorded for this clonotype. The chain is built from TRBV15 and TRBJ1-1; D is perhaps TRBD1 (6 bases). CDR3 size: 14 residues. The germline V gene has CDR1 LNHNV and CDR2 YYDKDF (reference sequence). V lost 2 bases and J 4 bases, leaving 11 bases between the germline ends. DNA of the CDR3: TGTGCCACCAGCAGAATACAGGGAGGCACTGAAGCTTTCTTT. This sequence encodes CATSRIQGGTEAFF.

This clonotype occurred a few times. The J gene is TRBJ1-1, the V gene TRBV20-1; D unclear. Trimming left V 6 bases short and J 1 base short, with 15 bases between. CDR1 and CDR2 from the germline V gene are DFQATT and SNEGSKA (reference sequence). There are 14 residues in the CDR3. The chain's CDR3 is CSARTDSGNTEAFF. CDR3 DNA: TGCAGTGCAAGGACGGATTCCGGGAACACTGAAGCTTTCTTT.

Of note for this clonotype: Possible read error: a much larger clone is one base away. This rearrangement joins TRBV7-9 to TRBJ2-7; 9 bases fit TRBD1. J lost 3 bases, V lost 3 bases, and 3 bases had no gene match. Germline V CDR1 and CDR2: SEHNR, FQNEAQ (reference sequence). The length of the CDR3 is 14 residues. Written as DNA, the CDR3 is TGTGCCAGCAGCTTCGGGACAGGGCGCTACGAGCAGTACTTC. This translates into CASSFGTGRYEQYF.

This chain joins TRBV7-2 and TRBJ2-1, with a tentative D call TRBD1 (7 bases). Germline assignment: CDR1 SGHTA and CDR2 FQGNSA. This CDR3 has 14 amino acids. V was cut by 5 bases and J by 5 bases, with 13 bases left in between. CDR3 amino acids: CASSPGGGDNEQFF. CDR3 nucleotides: TGTGCCAGCAGCCCAGGGGGAGGTGACAATGAGCAGTTCTTC. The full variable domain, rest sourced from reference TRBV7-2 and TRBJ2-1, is GAGVSQSPSNKVTEKGKDVELRCDPISGHTALYWYRQSLGQGLEFLIYFQGNSAPDKSGLPSDRFSAERTGGSVSTLTIQRTQQEDSAVYLCASSPGGGDNEQFFGPGTRLTVL.

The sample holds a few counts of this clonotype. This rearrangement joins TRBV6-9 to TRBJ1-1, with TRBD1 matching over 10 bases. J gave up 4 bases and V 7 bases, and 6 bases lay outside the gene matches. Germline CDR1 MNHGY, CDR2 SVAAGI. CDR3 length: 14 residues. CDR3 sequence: CASTKTGGGTEAFF. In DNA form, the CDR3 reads TGTGCCAGCACTAAGACAGGGGGCGGCACTGAAGCTTTCTTT.

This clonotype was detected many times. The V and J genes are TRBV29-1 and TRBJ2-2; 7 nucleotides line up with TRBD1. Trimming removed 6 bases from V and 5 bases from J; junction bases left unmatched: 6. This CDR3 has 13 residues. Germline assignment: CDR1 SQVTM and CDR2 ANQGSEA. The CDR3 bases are TGCAGCGTGGACCCACAGGGGACCGGGGAGCTGTTTTTT. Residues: CSVDPQGTGELFF.

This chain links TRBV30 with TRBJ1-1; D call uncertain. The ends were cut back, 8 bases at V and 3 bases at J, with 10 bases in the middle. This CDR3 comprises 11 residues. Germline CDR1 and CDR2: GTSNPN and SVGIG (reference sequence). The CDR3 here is CAGVGYTEAFF. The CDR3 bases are TGTGCCGGCGTCGGTTACACTGAAGCTTTCTTT.

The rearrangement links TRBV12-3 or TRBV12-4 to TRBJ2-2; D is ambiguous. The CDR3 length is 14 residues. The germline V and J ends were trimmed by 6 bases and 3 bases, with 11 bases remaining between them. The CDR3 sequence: CASRLNGDTGELFF. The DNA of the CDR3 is TGTGCCAGCAGACTCAATGGGGACACCGGGGAGCTGTTTTTT.